This T cell receptor beta chain is drawn from a study of beta chain features in type 1 diabetes listed by TCRdb under 2018. With regard to the full study: No differences in mean age, gender distribution, total cell number or subset yield were found between patients and healthy donors. A total of around 110,000,000 sorted cells were examined across all samples, and RNA yield correlated strongly with the number of cells per subset. The study compared the TCRB repertoires of sorted circulating CD4+ T cell subsets in recently diagnosed type 1 diabetes patients with those in matched healthy donors. Regulatory and stem cell-like memory subsets were isolated from only 8 patients and 8 healthy donors, whereas naive and central memory subsets came from all 28 donors. On the study overall, not on this receptor specifically: PCR may preferentially amplify shorter templates, but because patient and control samples were amplified and corrected together, any resulting skew would affect both groups equally. The naive, central memory and regulatory TCRB repertoires appeared to resemble one another more closely among patients than among healthy donors. Because cDNA rather than genomic DNA was sequenced, highly expressing activated cells could have been over-represented, although no difference in activation and CD3 levels was found between groups. At VDJ recombination sites, type 1 diabetes patients had fewer insertions and more deleted nucleotides, which implies abnormalities in thymic rearrangement. A moderate but significant shortening of TCRB CDR3 length was observed in type 1 diabetes patients in all four CD4+ subsets. Only small numbers of individuals were included in the HLA sub-analyses, which left unresolved whether HLA type had any influence on TCRB rearrangement.

CDR1 and CDR2 (SNHLY, FYNNEI) derive from the germline V gene. Relative to germline, V is 6 bases shorter and J is 10 bases shorter, with 17 bases between their ends. CDR3 length: 13 amino acids, cysteine to phenylalanine. CDR3 DNA only is kept here, 39 bases in frame from base 1. The entire amount of isolated RNA was reverse transcribed using the High Capacity cDNA Reverse Transcription Kit, so the sequenced TCRB transcripts were expressed ones. Naive, central memory and regulatory T cell samples underwent deep immunoSEQ sequencing, averaging about 3.57 million total reads per sample. After sorted cells were lysed in RLT buffer, RNA was extracted with DNase-treated RNeasy Micro or Mini kits, with the choice depending on cell number. Each cell subset was processed separately to prevent cross-contamination, with patient and healthy donor samples processed together. The immunoSEQ multiplex PCR was used to amplify TCRB sequences from cDNA, generating 87-bp fragments that spanned the CDR3 region. Sequencing of the amplicons was performed on the Illumina HiSeq platform. The authors processed their data as follows. PCR bias was corrected computationally using synthetic template baselines, and reads within Hamming distance 2 were collapsed, with unmergeable singletons discarded. By aligning reads against IMGT, V, D and J genes, CDR3 length, and insertions or deletions at six rearrangement sites were assigned. Within each subset, clonotype counts were normalized to the number of sorted cells before true diversity and Gini coefficients were calculated with the tcR R package. Repertoire sharing was quantified using the overlap coefficient calculated on TCRB nucleotide sequences. The table was pulled from immuneACCESS by TCRdb, which kept in-frame rearrangements only. Such tables lose some clones; where checked, under half of the loss comes from unresolved V genes, and the rest has no known cause. The D gene and trimming were derived from the DNA, and the V and J assignments and clone size from that table. This sample lists 150,000 to 200,000 clones; 7% to 9% were detected once. The ten largest make up around 0.5% of the sample.

A single peripheral blood draw of around 0.11 L on average was collected from each donor into heparinised tubes. Naive, central memory, regulatory and stem cell-like memory CD4+ T cells were sorted on a BD FACSAria II using a panel including CD45RO, CCR7, CD25, CD127, CD95 and CD27. All sorted populations exceeded 95% purity. PBMCs were isolated right away by Lymphoprep density gradient centrifugation and were stained directly, without culture. To minimize batch effects, samples were stained and sorted in pairs, one healthy donor with one patient per experiment. The table lists this clone with a few counts. No cognate antigen has been identified for it. No qualities accompany the bases; no much larger clone lies one base away.

The receptor's source is a man between 18 and 29 years old with type 1 diabetes. The specimen sequenced was central memory CD4+ T cells from blood. Recombination joined TRBV2 with TRBJ2-3; tentative D gene TRBD2, with 6 bases matching. CDR3 reads: CASSDREAGAQYF. DNA sequence: TGTGCCAGCAGCGATAGGGAGGCCGGTGCGCAGTATTTT.